What follows are 26 T cell receptor beta chains derived from one specimen sequenced in a study of T cell responses to AZD1222 COVID-19 vaccine. Here immunoSEQ multiplex PCR was the method, and the copy in TCRdb shows in-frame clones only, minus some. The sample lists about 120,000 clones; approximately 90% were seen once. The specimen was peripheral blood, collected on day 0 of AZD1222 vaccination. These receptors were collected from an adult in good health.

The chain recombines TRBV3-1 (or the pseudogene TRBV3-2) with TRBJ1-2; D gene ambiguous. The CDR3 totals 13 residues. Germline CDR1 reads LGHDT; CDR2 reads YNNKEL (reference sequence). The V end lost 2 bases, the J end lost 4 bases, and 8 bases lay between the germline ends. The CDR3 reads CASSQRVGYGYTF. The CDR3 DNA is TGTGCCAGCAGCCAAAGGGTGGGCTATGGCTACACCTTC.

This chain connects TRBV4-2 to TRBJ2-2; D is uncertain. Germline V lookup: CDR1 LGHNA, CDR2 YNFKEQ. This CDR3 is 13 amino acids long. Between the trimmed V and J ends, which lost 2 bases and 1 base, there was a span of 2 bases. CDR3 in amino acids: CASSQMNTGELFF. For the CDR3, the DNA is TGTGCCAGCAGCCAAATGAACACCGGGGAGCTGTTTTTT.

The chain's CDR3 is CASSLAISSGNTIYF. In DNA, the CDR3 is TGTGCCAGCAGCTTGGCCATATCCTCTGGAAACACCATATATTTT. The V call is TRBV5-5, the J call TRBJ1-3, with D unclear. Per germline, CDR1 SGHKS and CDR2 YYEKEE (reference sequence). V lost 0 bases to trimming and J lost 0 bases, with 7 bases between them. CDR3 size: 15 residues.

The chain carries TRBV28 and TRBJ1-5; D perhaps matches TRBD1 (6 bases). From germline, CDR1 is MDHEN and CDR2 SYDVKM. The CDR3 runs to 18 residues. The V end lost 6 bases, the J end lost 0 bases, and 21 bases lay between the germline ends. In nucleotides, the CDR3 is TGTGCCAGCAGCCCCACCCGGGGGGACAAGTATAGCAATCAGCCCCAGCATTTT. Amino acid sequence: CASSPTRGDKYSNQPQHF. The whole variable domain, filled in from reference TRBV28 and TRBJ1-5, reads DVKVTQSSRYLVKRTGEKVFLECVQDMDHENMFWYRQDPGLGLRLIYFSYDVKMKEKGDIPEGYSVSREKKERFSLILESASTNQTSMYLCASSPTRGDKYSNQPQHFGDGTRLSIL.

The chain joins TRBV7-3 to TRBJ2-1, with 7 bases aligning to TRBD2. The CDR3 contains 15 residues. CDR1 and CDR2 (germline): SGHTA, FQGTGA. V shed 0 bases, J shed 4 bases, and the junction held 3 bases outside the gene matches. In DNA, the CDR3 is TGTGCCAGCAGCTTAACCAGCGGGGTTTACAATGAGCAGTTCTTC. The encoded protein is CASSLTSGVYNEQFF.

V gene TRBV10-3 combines with J gene TRBJ1-5, with a tentative D call TRBD1 (6 bases). Between the trimmed V and J ends, which lost 2 bases and 4 bases, there was a span of 18 bases. CDR3 length: 17 amino acids. Germline V gene lookup returns CDR1 ENHRY and CDR2 SYGVKD. The CDR3 loop is CAISEKGGMNRNQPQHF. In nucleotides, the CDR3 is TGTGCCATCAGTGAGAAAGGGGGGATGAATCGAAATCAGCCCCAGCATTTT.

This chain connects TRBV28 to TRBJ2-3, with D unclear. The CDR3 sequence is 14 residues long. Germline V gene lookup returns CDR1 MDHEN and CDR2 SYDVKM. Trimming took off 6 bases at V and 0 bases at J, with 10 bases between the two ends. CDR3 protein: CASRIYGSTDTQYF. DNA of the CDR3: TGTGCCAGCAGGATCTACGGAAGCACAGATACGCAGTATTTT.

This chain connects TRBV11-3 to TRBJ1-1, with 7 bases lining up with TRBD1. V lost 1 base, J lost 1 base, and 9 bases stayed unmatched. The CDR3 contains 17 residues. Per germline, CDR1 SGHNT and CDR2 YENEEA. The CDR3 sequence: CASSLGGRGLRNTEAFF. For the CDR3, the DNA is TGTGCCAGCAGCTTAGGCGGTAGGGGGCTCCGGAACACTGAAGCTTTCTTT.

This chain joins TRBV6-1 and TRBJ1-6, with D possibly matching TRBD1 (5 bases). V gave up 2 bases and J gave up 2 bases, with 10 bases separating them. The length of the CDR3 is 16 residues. Germline V lookup: CDR1 MNHNS, CDR2 SASEGT. The CDR3 nucleotides read TGTGCCAGCAGTGAATGGGCAGGGCCCTATAATTCACCCCTCCACTTT. Encoded protein: CASSEWAGPYNSPLHF.

The J gene is TRBJ1-2, the V gene TRBV27; D gene ambiguous. The CDR3 spans 15 residues. The ends were cut back, 2 bases at V and 6 bases at J, with 16 bases in the middle. CDR1 and CDR2 from the germline V gene are MNHEY and SMNVEV (reference sequence). The CDR3 spells CASSLRTGVVDGYTF. CDR3 DNA sequence: TGTGCCAGCAGTTTACGGACCGGGGTGGTTGATGGCTACACCTTC.

The J gene is TRBJ2-7, the V gene TRBV27; 11 nucleotides align to TRBD2. CDR3 length equals 16 residues. CDR1 and CDR2 (germline): MNHEY, SMNVEV (reference sequence). The V and J ends lost 6 bases and 2 bases, in that order; junction bases with no gene match: 9. The CDR3 DNA follows: TGTGCCAGCAGAAAATGGGGACTAGCGGAAGCCTACGAGCAGTACTTC. It yields the protein CASRKWGLAEAYEQYF.

This chain links TRBV6-5 with TRBJ2-5; TRBD2 agrees at 7 bases. Looked up from germline, CDR1 is MNHEY and CDR2 is SVGAGI. V was pared by 7 bases and J by 5 bases, with 13 bases of the junction left unmatched. The CDR3 contains 15 residues. Written as DNA, the CDR3 is TGTGCCAGCACCATGCTCGGGGGGAAGTCGGAGACCCAGTACTTC. Its translation: CASTMLGGKSETQYF.

The chain couples TRBV5-1 to TRBJ1-1; a weak D match, TRBD1 (5 bases). Per germline, CDR1 SGHRS and CDR2 YFSETQ. The V end was cut by 0 bases, the J end by 2 bases, with 11 bases between. This CDR3 contains 15 residues. The CDR3 protein is CASSLVGGSNTEAFF. The CDR3 bases are TGCGCCAGCAGCTTGGTTGGGGGATCAAACACTGAAGCTTTCTTT.

Written as DNA, the CDR3 is TGCGCCAGCAGCACAGGGCATGGTGGCACTGAAGCTTTCTTT. It translates to CASSTGHGGTEAFF. This rearrangement joins TRBV5-1 to TRBJ1-1; maybe TRBD1 (6 bases). The CDR3 is made up of 14 amino acids. CDR1 SGHRS and CDR2 YFSETQ come from the germline V gene. Between the trimmed V and J ends, which lost 4 bases and 4 bases, there was a span of 14 bases.

The genes are TRBV7-6 and TRBJ2-7; D gene uncertain. With 5 bases removed from V and 2 bases from J, the gap between germline ends came to 7 bases. CDR1 and CDR2 (germline): SGHVS, FNYEAQ. The CDR3 covers 12 residues. The CDR3: CASSPSPYEQYF. The CDR3 DNA follows: TGTGCCAGCAGCCCGTCCCCCTACGAGCAGTACTTC.

This sequence joins TRBV28 and TRBJ2-7; 9 bases line up with TRBD1. CDR3 length equals 14 residues. Trimming cost V 6 bases and J 2 bases; bases outside gene matches: 5. Germline assignment: CDR1 MDHEN and CDR2 SYDVKM. The CDR3 bases are TGTGCCAGCAGGGGACAGGGCAGCACCTACGAGCAGTACTTC. As protein: CASRGQGSTYEQYF. Full variable domain (rest looked up from reference TRBV28 and TRBJ2-7): DVKVTQSSRYLVKRTGEKVFLECVQDMDHENMFWYRQDPGLGLRLIYFSYDVKMKEKGDIPEGYSVSREKKERFSLILESASTNQTSMYLCASRGQGSTYEQYFGPGTRLTVT.

J is TRBJ1-1 and V is TRBV1; the table gives TRBD1 as D, unverified against the DNA. TRBV1 counts as a pseudogene. CDR3 length: 15 amino acids. The CDR3 region has the DNA TGCACCAGCAGCCAAGATAGGGACACGTTGCCTGAAGCTTTCTTT. This encodes CTSSQDRDTLPEAFF.

The V gene is TRBV30, the J gene TRBJ2-2, with 7 bases matching TRBD2. V lost 0 bases and J lost 3; bases outside the gene matches: 4. CDR3 size: 15 residues. Germline CDR1 GTSNPN, CDR2 SVGIG (reference sequence). The CDR3 region is CAWSVYSGYTGELFF. The CDR3, as DNA: TGTGCCTGGAGTGTCTATAGCGGGTACACCGGGGAGCTGTTTTTT.

V and J are TRBV18 and TRBJ1-1; TRBD1 might be the D (5 bases). The CDR3 runs 14 residues. The V end lost 3 bases, the J end lost 1 base, and 9 bases lay between the germline ends. CDR1 KGHSH and CDR2 LQKENI come from the germline V gene. CDR3 coding DNA: TGTGCCAGCTCACCCCAGACAGCGAACACTGAAGCTTTCTTT. Its protein is CASSPQTANTEAFF.

The V call is TRBV7-2, the J call TRBJ2-2; 9 bases line up with TRBD2. V lost 2 bases, J lost 9 bases, and 4 bases stayed unmatched. Looked up from germline, CDR1 is SGHTA and CDR2 is FQGNSA. The CDR3 consists of 14 residues. CDR3 in DNA: TGTGCCAGCAGCTTAACTAGCGGGTTCCGGGAGCTGTTTTTT. Its protein is CASSLTSGFRELFF.

CDR3 residues: CASSPDPSSYNEQFF. The CDR3, as DNA: TGTGCCAGCAGCCCTGACCCCAGCTCCTACAATGAGCAGTTCTTC. The rearrangement uses TRBV7-3 and TRBJ2-1; D ambiguous. Germline CDR1 reads SGHTA; CDR2 reads FQGTGA. The CDR3 length is 15 residues. V lost 5 bases to trimming and J lost 0 bases, with 11 bases between them.

The J gene is TRBJ1-2, the V gene TRBV19; TRBD1 matches 8 bases. V shed 8 bases and J 1 base; nucleotides not matched to a gene: 3. CDR1 and CDR2 (germline): LNHDA, SQIVND (reference sequence). This CDR3 contains 13 residues. The CDR3 protein is CASAGGVNYGYTF. The CDR3 DNA reads as TGTGCCAGTGCAGGGGGCGTTAACTATGGCTACACCTTC. The full variable domain, in which reference TRBV19 and TRBJ1-2 provide the parts outside the CDR3, is DGGITQSPKYLFRKEGQNVTLSCEQNLNHDAMYWYRQDPGQGLRLIYYSQIVNDFQKGDIAEGYSVSREKKESFPLTVTSAQKNPTAFYLCASAGGVNYGYTFGSGTRLTVV.

This rearrangement joins TRBV7-3 to TRBJ2-1; TRBD2 matches 9 bases. The germline V gene has CDR1 SGHTA and CDR2 FQGTGA. V gave up 5 bases and J gave up 7 bases; unmatched junction bases: 9. This CDR3 has 15 amino acids. This chain's CDR3 is CASSPTGGRVNEQFF. CDR3 sequence (DNA): TGTGCCAGCAGCCCGACGGGCGGGAGGGTGAATGAGCAGTTCTTC.

V and J are TRBV15 and TRBJ1-1, with TRBD1 matching 8 bases. This CDR3 spans 15 amino acids. The germline V gene encodes CDR1 LNHNV and CDR2 YYDKDF (reference sequence). The trim removed 3 bases at V and 1 base at J, leaving 4 bases unmatched. The CDR3 region is CATSRPGQGNTEAFF. The CDR3 bases are TGTGCCACCAGCAGGCCCGGACAGGGGAACACTGAAGCTTTCTTT.

The V gene is TRBV9, the J gene TRBJ1-4; a weak D match, TRBD1 (5 bases). CDR3 length: 15 amino acids. The germline V gene has CDR1 SGDLS and CDR2 YYNGEE. The germline V and J ends were trimmed by 4 bases and 7 bases, with 17 bases remaining between them. The CDR3: CASSPRGGRAEKLFF. The CDR3, as DNA: TGTGCCAGCAGCCCTCGGGGGGGAAGGGCTGAAAAACTGTTTTTT.

This clone was observed a handful of times. This rearrangement joins TRBV9 to TRBJ1-2; D is unresolved. Trimming left V 3 bases short and J 0 bases short, with 12 bases between. In germline, CDR1 is SGDLS, CDR2 YYNGEE. The CDR3 consists of 15 residues. The DNA of the CDR3 is TGTGCCAGCAGCGCCCGTGGATTAGCTAACTATGGCTACACCTTC. Its protein product is CASSARGLANYGYTF.